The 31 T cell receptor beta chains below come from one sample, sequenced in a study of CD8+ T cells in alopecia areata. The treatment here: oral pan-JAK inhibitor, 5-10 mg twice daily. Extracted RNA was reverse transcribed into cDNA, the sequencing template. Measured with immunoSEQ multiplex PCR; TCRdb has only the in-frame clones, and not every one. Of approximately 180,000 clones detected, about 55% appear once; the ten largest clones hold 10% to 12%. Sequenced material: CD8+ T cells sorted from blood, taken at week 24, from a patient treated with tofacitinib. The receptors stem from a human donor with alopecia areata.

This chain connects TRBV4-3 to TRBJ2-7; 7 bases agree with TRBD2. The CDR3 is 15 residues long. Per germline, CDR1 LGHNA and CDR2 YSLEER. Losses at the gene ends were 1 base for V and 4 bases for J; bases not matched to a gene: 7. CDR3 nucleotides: TGCGCCAGCAGCCAAGGACAAGCGGGGAGATACGAGCAGTACTTC. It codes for CASSQGQAGRYEQYF.

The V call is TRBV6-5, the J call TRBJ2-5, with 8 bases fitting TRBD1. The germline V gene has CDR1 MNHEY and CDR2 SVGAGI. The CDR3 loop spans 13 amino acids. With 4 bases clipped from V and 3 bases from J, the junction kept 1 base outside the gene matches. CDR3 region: CASSLDREETQYF. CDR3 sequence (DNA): TGTGCCAGCAGTTTGGACAGGGAAGAGACCCAGTACTTC.

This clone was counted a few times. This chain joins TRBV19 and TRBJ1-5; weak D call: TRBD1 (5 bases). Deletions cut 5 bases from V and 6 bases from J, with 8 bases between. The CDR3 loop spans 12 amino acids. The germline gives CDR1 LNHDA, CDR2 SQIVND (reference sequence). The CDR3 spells CASSGGGQPQHF. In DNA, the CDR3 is TGTGCCAGTAGTGGGGGGGGTCAGCCCCAGCATTTT. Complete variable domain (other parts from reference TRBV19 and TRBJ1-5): DGGITQSPKYLFRKEGQNVTLSCEQNLNHDAMYWYRQDPGQGLRLIYYSQIVNDFQKGDIAEGYSVSREKKESFPLTVTSAQKNPTAFYLCASSGGGQPQHFGDGTRLSIL.

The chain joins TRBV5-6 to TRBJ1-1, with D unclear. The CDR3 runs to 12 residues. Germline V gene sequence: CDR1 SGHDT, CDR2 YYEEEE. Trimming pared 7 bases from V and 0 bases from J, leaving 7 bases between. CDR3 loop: CASVGMNTEAFF. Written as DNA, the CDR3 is TGTGCCAGCGTCGGGATGAACACTGAAGCTTTCTTT.

CDR3 sequence reads: CASKGTVYGYTF. Written as DNA, the CDR3 is TGTGCCAGTAAAGGGACAGTGTATGGCTACACCTTC. The chain links TRBV19 to TRBJ1-2; 7 positions agree with TRBD1. The junction had 4 bases not matched to a gene; V was cut back by 7 bases and J by 5 bases. This CDR3 has 12 amino acids. Per the germline V gene, CDR1 is LNHDA and CDR2 is SQIVND (reference sequence).

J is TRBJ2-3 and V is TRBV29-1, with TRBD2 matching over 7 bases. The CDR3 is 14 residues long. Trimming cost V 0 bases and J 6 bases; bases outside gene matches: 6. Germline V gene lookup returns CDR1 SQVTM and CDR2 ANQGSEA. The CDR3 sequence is CSVEDHRDYDTQYF. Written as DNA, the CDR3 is TGCAGCGTTGAAGATCACCGGGACTATGATACGCAGTATTTT.

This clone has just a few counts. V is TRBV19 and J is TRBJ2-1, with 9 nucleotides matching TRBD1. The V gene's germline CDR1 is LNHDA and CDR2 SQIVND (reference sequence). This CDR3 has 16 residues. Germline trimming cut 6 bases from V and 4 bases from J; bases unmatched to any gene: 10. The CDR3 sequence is CASSEEDRGIYNEQFF. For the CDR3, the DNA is TGTGCCAGTAGCGAAGAAGACAGGGGGATTTACAATGAGCAGTTCTTC.

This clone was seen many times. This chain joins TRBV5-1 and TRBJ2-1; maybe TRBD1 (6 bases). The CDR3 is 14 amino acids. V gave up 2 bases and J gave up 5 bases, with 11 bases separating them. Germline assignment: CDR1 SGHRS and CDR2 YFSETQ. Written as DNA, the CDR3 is TGCGCCAGCAGCTTCGACCAGGGGCACAATGAGCAGTTCTTC. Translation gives CASSFDQGHNEQFF.

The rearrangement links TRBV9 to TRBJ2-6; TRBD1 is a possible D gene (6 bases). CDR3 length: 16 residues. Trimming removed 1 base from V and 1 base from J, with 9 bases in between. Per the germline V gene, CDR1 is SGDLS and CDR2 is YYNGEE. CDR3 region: CASSVNRDSGANVLTF. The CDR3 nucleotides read TGTGCCAGCAGCGTAAACAGGGATTCTGGGGCCAACGTCCTGACTTTC.

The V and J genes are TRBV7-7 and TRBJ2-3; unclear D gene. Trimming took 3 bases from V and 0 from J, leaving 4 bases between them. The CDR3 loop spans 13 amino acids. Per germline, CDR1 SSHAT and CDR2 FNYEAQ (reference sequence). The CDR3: CASSFQSTDTQYF. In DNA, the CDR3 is TGTGCCAGCAGCTTCCAGAGCACAGATACGCAGTATTTT.

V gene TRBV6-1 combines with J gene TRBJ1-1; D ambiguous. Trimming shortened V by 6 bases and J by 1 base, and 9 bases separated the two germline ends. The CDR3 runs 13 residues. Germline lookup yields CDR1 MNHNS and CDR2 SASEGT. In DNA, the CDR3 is TGTGCCAGCAGCAAGACAACGAACACTGAAGCTTTCTTT. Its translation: CASSKTTNTEAFF.

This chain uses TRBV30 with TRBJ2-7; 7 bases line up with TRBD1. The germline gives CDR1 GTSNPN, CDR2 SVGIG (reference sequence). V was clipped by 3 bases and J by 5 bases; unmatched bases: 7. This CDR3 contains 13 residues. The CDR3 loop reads CAWSPGTADEQYF. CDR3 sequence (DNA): TGTGCCTGGAGCCCCGGGACAGCGGACGAGCAGTACTTC.

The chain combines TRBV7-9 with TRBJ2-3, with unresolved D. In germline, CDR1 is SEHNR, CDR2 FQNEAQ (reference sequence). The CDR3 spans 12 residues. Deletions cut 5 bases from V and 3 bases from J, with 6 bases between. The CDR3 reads CASSRSTDTQYF. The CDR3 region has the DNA TGTGCCAGCAGCCGCAGTACAGATACGCAGTATTTT.

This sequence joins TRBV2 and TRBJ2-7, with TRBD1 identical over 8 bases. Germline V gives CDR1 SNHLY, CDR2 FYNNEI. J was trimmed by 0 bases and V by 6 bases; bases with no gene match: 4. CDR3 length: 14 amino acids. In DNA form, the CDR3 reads TGTGCCAGCAGGGGAGGACAGGGCTCCTACGAGCAGTACTTC. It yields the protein CASRGGQGSYEQYF.

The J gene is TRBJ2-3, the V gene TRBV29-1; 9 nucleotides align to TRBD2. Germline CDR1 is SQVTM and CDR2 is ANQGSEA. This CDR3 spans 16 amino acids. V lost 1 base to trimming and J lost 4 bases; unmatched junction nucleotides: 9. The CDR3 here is CSVEAPGLAGADTQYF. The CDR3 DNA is TGCAGCGTTGAAGCCCCGGGACTAGCAGGGGCAGATACGCAGTATTTT.

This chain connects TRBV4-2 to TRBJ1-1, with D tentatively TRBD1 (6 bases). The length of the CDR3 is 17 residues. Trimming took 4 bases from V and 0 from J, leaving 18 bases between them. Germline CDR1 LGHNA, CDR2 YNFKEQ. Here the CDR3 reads CASSPRPARQVNTEAFF. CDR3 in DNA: TGTGCCAGCAGCCCCCGACCGGCAAGACAGGTGAACACTGAAGCTTTCTTT.

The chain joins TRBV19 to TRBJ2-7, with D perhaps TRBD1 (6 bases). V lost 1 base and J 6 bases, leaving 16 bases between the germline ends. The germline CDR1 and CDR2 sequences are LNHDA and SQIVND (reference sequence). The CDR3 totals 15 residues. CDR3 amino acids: CASSIGNRVRGEQYF. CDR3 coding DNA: TGTGCCAGTAGTATAGGAAACAGGGTCCGCGGCGAGCAGTACTTC.

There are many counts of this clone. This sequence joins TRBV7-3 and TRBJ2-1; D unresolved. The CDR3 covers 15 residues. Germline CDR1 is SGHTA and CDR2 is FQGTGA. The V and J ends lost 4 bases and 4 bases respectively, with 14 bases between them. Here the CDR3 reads CASSYLSGPYNEQFF. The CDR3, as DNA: TGTGCCAGCAGCTACCTTTCCGGACCGTACAATGAGCAGTTCTTC.

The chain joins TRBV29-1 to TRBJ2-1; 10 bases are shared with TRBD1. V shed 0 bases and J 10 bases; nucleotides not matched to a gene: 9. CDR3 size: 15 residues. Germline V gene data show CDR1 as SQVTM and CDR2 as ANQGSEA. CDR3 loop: CSVEDPDRGRREQFF. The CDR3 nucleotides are TGCAGCGTTGAAGATCCGGACAGGGGGAGAAGGGAGCAGTTCTTC.

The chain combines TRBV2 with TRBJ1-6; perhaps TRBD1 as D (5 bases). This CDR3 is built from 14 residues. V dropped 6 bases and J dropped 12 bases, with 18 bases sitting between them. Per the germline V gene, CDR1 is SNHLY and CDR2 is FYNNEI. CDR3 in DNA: TGTGCCAGCAGCCGGGACCCTAACGGTTTACCCCTCCACTTT. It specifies CASSRDPNGLPLHF.

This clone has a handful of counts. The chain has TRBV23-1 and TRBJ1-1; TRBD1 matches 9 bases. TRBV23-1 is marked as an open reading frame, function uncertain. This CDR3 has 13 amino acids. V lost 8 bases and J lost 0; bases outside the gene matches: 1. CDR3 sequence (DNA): TGCGCCAGCTACAGGGGGCTGAACACTGAAGCTTTCTTT. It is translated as CASYRGLNTEAFF.

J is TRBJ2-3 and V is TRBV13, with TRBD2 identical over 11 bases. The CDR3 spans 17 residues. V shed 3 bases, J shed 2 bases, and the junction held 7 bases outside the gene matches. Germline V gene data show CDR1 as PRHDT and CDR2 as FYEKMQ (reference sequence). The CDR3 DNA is TGTGCCAGCAGCTTGATAGCGGGGGGGCCCGACACAGATACGCAGTATTTT. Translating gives CASSLIAGGPDTDTQYF.

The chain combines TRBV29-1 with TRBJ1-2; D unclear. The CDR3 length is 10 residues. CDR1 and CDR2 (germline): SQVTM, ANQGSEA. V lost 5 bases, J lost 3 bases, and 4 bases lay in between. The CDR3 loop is CSVYDYGYTF. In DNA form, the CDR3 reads TGCAGCGTTTACGACTATGGCTACACCTTC. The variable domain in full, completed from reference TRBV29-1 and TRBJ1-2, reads SAVISQKPSRDICQRGTSLTIQCQVDSQVTMMFWYRQQPGQSLTLIATANQGSEATYESGFVIDKFPISRPNLTFSTLTVSNMSPEDSSIYLCSVYDYGYTFGSGTRLTVV.

CDR3 sequence (DNA): TGTGCCAGCAGCTTAAACAGGGGGCTGGATACGCAGTATTTT. This sequence encodes CASSLNRGLDTQYF. This chain links TRBV13 with TRBJ2-3; 9 bases map to TRBD1. V dropped 2 bases and J dropped 6; count of bases not matched to a gene: 3. Germline CDR1 is PRHDT and CDR2 is FYEKMQ (reference sequence). CDR3 length: 14 residues.

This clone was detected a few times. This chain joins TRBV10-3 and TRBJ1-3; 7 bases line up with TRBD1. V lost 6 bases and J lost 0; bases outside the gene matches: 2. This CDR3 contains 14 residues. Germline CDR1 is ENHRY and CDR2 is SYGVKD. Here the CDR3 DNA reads TGTGCCATCAGAGACAGGGACTCTGGAAACACCATATATTTT. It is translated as CAIRDRDSGNTIYF.

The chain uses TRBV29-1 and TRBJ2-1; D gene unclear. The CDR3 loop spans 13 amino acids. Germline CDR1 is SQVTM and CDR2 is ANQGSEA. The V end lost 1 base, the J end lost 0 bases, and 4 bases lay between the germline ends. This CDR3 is CSVEASSYNEQFF. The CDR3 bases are TGCAGCGTTGAAGCAAGCTCCTACAATGAGCAGTTCTTC.

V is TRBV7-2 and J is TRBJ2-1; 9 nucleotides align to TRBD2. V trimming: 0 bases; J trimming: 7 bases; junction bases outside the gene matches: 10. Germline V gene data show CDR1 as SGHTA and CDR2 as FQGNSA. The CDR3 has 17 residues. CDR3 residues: CASSLATGRGGRNEQFF. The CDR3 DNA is TGTGCCAGCAGCTTAGCAACTGGGCGGGGGGGCCGGAATGAGCAGTTCTTC.

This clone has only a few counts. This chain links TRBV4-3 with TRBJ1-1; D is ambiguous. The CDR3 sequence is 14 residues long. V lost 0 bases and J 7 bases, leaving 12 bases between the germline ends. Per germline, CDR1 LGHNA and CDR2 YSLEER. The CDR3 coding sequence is TGCGCCAGCAGCCAAGATCCGGGATGGAGTGAAGCTTTCTTT. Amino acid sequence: CASSQDPGWSEAFF.

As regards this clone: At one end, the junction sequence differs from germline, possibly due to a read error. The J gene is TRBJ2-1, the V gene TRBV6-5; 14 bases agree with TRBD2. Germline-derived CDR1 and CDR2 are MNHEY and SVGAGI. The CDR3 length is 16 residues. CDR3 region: CASSFRLAGGYNEQFF. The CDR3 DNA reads TGTGCCAGCAGTTTTCGACTAGCGGGGGGGTACAACGAGCAGTTCTTC.

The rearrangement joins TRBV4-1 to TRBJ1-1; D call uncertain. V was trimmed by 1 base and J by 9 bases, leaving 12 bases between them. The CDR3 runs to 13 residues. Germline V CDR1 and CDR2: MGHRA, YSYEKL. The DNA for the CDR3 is TGCGCCAGCAGCCAAGTTAGTCAGGAGAAAGCTTTCTTT. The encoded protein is CASSQVSQEKAFF.

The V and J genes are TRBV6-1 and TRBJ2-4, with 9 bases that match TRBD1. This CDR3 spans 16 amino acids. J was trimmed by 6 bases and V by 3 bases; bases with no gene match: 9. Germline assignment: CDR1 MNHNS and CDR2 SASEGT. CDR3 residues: CASSDPRDREGNIQYF. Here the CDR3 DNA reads TGTGCCAGCAGTGACCCGAGGGACAGGGAGGGAAACATTCAGTACTTC.